This T cell receptor (beta chain) was recovered during a study of T cells in Graves' hyperthyroidism and ophthalmopathy. Germline V CDR1 and CDR2: SQVTM, ANQGSEA. The CDR3 runs to 13 residues. The V gene lost 1 base and the J gene lost 1 base, with 7 bases spanning the gap. Newly diagnosed patients aged 18 to 65 had hyperthyroidism of under 2 months' duration. Researchers took RNA transcripts and amplified the TCR beta CDR3 regions from them. Primed by the HTBI set, a first-round RT-PCR was run on the TCR CDR3. TCRdb reprocessed the multiplex PCR reads via MiXCR and lists one record per CDR3 protein. The sample has around 760,000 distinct CDR3 sequences; 35% are singletons.

The receptor was derived from a woman aged 40 to 50 with Graves' hyperthyroidism. The specimen sequenced was blood. The J gene is TRBJ2-5, the V gene TRBV29-1; possibly TRBD2 for D (5 bases). CDR3 coding DNA: TGCAGCGTTGAAGCGGACTTCCAAGAGACCCAGTACTTC. Its translation is CSVEADFQETQYF.